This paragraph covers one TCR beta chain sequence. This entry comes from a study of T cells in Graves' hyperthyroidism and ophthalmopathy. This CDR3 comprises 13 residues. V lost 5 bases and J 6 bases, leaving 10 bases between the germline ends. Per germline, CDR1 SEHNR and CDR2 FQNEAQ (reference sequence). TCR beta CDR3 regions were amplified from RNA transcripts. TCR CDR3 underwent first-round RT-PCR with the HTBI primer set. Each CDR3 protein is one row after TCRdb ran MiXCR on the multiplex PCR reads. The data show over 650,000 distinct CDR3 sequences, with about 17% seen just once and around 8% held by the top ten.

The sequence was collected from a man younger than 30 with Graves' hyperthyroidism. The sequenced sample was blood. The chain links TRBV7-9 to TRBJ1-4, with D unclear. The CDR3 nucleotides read TGTGCCAGCAGCCCCCGCGGGGATGAAAAACTGTTTTTT. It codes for CASSPRGDEKLFF. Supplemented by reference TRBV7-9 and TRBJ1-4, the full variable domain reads DTGVSQNPRHKITKRGQNVTFRCDPISEHNRLYWYRQTLGQGPEFLTYFQNEAQLEKSRLLSDRFSAERPKGSFSTLEIQRTEQGDSAMYLCASSPRGDEKLFFGSGTQLSVL.